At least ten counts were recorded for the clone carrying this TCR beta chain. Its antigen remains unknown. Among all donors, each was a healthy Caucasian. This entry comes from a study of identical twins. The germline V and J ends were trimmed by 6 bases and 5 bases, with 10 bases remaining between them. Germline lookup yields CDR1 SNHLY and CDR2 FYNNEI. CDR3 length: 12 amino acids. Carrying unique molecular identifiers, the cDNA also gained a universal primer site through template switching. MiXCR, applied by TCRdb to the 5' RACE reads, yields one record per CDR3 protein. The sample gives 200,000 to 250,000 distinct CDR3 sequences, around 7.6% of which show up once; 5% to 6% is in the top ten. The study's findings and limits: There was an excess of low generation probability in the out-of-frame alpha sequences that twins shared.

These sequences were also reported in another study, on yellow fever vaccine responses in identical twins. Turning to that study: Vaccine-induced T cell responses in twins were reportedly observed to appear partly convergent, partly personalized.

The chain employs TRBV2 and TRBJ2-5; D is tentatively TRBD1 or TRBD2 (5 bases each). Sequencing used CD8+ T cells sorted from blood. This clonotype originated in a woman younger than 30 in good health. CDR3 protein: CASRGRFETQYF. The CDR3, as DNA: TGTGCCAGCAGGGGACGTTTTGAGACCCAGTACTTC.